Listed here is a single T cell receptor beta chain. The antigen remains unidentified. Assay used: immunoSEQ multiplex PCR; TCRdb lists only in-frame clones, some missing. Altogether tens of thousands of clones are present, roughly nine tenths being singletons, with the ten largest covering approximately 10%. Trimming cost V 4 bases and J 3 bases, with 5 bases left between them. Germline V gene sequence: CDR1 SGHTS, CDR2 YDEGEE. The CDR3 is 11 amino acids. Combined were second doses at about 4 or about 12 weeks. This record comes from a study of T cell responses to AZD1222 COVID-19 vaccine. General study points: After two AZD1222 doses, spike-specific TCR breadth and depth rose versus day 0. Baseline seropositives among AZD1222 recipients totaled only five to seven. Spike-spanning, vaccine-associated CD4 TCRs were dominant at 160-218 and 743-854.

This TCR was sampled from an adult who received the AZD1222 COVID-19 vaccine. The chain joins TRBV5-8 to TRBJ2-7; no clear D gene. Sequenced material: peripheral blood, taken 28 days after the second AZD1222 dose. The CDR3 protein is CASSPHYEQYF. The CDR3 coding sequence is TGTGCCAGCAGCCCCCACTACGAGCAGTACTTC.